The 11 T cell receptor beta chains presented below share a single source sample, sequenced in a study of cytomegalovirus exposure and HLA in healthy donors. Researchers ran the PCR with 60 Vbeta and 13 Jbeta primers. Profiled with immunoSEQ multiplex PCR; TCRdb holds only in-frame clones, not every one. The data hold 80,000 or so clones, with 65% to 80% observed a single time. The sequencing sample was made of PBMCs. The receptors stem from a woman in her 40s in good health and CMV-seropositive.

J is TRBJ2-1 and V is TRBV6-5; unclear D gene. Germline CDR1 MNHEY, CDR2 SVGAGI. V was cut by 8 bases and J by 8 bases, with 19 bases left in between. CDR3 length: 14 amino acids. CDR3 residues: CASQTSGIGDEQFF. Written as DNA, the CDR3 is TGTGCCAGCCAAACCTCGGGTATAGGCGATGAGCAGTTCTTC.

This clone appeared once. V and J are TRBV28 and TRBJ2-7; a weak D match, TRBD1 (6 bases). Trimming removed 3 bases at V and 0 bases at J, with 9 bases between. The CDR3 sequence is 14 residues long. Germline values: CDR1 MDHEN, CDR2 SYDVKM. The CDR3 loop reads CASSFLGGSYEQYF. The DNA of the CDR3 is TGTGCCAGCAGTTTTCTAGGGGGCTCCTACGAGCAGTACTTC. Filled out from reference TRBV28 and TRBJ2-7, the complete variable domain reads DVKVTQSSRYLVKRTGEKVFLECVQDMDHENMFWYRQDPGLGLRLIYFSYDVKMKEKGDIPEGYSVSREKKERFSLILESASTNQTSMYLCASSFLGGSYEQYFGPGTRLTVT.

The rearrangement joins TRBV11-3 to TRBJ2-1, with TRBD2 identical over 10 bases. CDR1 and CDR2 from the germline V gene are SGHNT and YENEEA. Unmatched junction bases numbered 5, after V lost 2 bases and J lost 7 bases. The CDR3 contains 15 residues. The CDR3 here is CASSLSGGVSNEQFF. The CDR3 nucleotides read TGTGCCAGCAGCTTAAGCGGGGGGGTTTCTAATGAGCAGTTCTTC.

This clone was seen many times. The chain is built from TRBV10-2 and TRBJ2-7; D is perhaps TRBD1 (5 bases). The CDR3 covers 13 residues. Trimming pared 4 bases from V and 4 bases from J, leaving 11 bases between. The germline V gene has CDR1 WSHSY and CDR2 SAAADI. The CDR3 region has the DNA TGCGCCAGCAGTGTGACAGCCCAGTACGAGCAGTACTTC. Encoded protein: CASSVTAQYEQYF.

There are many counts of this clone. V usage is TRBV7-9 and J usage is TRBJ2-2, with D maybe TRBD2 (7 bases). Trimming removed 5 bases from V and 3 bases from J, with 22 bases in between. The CDR3 covers 18 residues. Germline CDR1 is SEHNR and CDR2 is FQNEAQ (reference sequence). This CDR3 is CASSPPPGAGADTGELFF. The DNA for the CDR3 is TGTGCCAGCAGCCCCCCGCCGGGGGCGGGAGCGGACACCGGGGAGCTGTTTTTT.

This chain uses TRBV5-5 with TRBJ1-1; 8 nucleotides line up with TRBD1. From germline, CDR1 is SGHKS and CDR2 YYEKEE (reference sequence). After removal of 3 bases from V and 7 bases from J, the junction contained 5 bases not matched to a gene. The CDR3 is 13 residues long. CDR3 region: CASSWGQVIEAFF. The DNA for the CDR3 is TGTGCCAGCAGCTGGGGACAGGTTATTGAAGCTTTCTTT.

The V gene is TRBV10-3, the J gene TRBJ1-2; TRBD1 is a possible D gene (5 bases). Germline values: CDR1 ENHRY, CDR2 SYGVKD. The V end was cut by 0 bases, the J end by 5 bases, with 7 bases between. The CDR3 consists of 13 residues. The CDR3 region is CAISESTGYGYTF. CDR3 nucleotide sequence: TGTGCCATCAGTGAGTCTACAGGATATGGCTACACCTTC.

This chain links TRBV9 with TRBJ2-3; D call uncertain. Per the germline V gene, CDR1 is SGDLS and CDR2 is YYNGEE. The CDR3 consists of 15 residues. The V end lost 0 bases, the J end lost 4 bases, and 12 bases lay between the germline ends. The CDR3 here is CASSVVDLGADTQYF. The DNA of the CDR3 is TGTGCCAGCAGCGTAGTGGATCTAGGAGCAGATACGCAGTATTTT.

The rearrangement joins TRBV6-5 to TRBJ2-1; D uncertain. Germline loops: CDR1 MNHEY, CDR2 SVGAGI. CDR3 size: 12 residues. Trimming cost V 8 bases and J 6 bases, with 11 bases left between them. The CDR3 here is CASALIPNEQFF. CDR3 bases: TGTGCCAGCGCCCTAATACCCAATGAGCAGTTCTTC.

The J gene is TRBJ1-1, the V gene TRBV19; 7 bases fit TRBD1. V lost 7 bases and J lost 7; bases outside the gene matches: 9. CDR1 LNHDA and CDR2 SQIVND come from the germline V gene (reference sequence). This CDR3 spans 13 amino acids. The CDR3 coding sequence is TGTGCCAGTACTCCCCGGGACAGTGGTGAAGCTTTCTTT. Protein product: CASTPRDSGEAFF.

The chain recombines TRBV4-3 with TRBJ2-2; 9 bases match TRBD2. The CDR3 has 17 amino acids. Germline-derived CDR1 and CDR2 are LGHNA and YSLEER. V lost 0 bases to trimming and J lost 2 bases; unmatched junction nucleotides: 4. CDR3 sequence: CASSQDGSGGNTGELFF. In DNA, the CDR3 is TGCGCCAGCAGCCAAGATGGTAGCGGGGGAAACACCGGGGAGCTGTTTTTT.